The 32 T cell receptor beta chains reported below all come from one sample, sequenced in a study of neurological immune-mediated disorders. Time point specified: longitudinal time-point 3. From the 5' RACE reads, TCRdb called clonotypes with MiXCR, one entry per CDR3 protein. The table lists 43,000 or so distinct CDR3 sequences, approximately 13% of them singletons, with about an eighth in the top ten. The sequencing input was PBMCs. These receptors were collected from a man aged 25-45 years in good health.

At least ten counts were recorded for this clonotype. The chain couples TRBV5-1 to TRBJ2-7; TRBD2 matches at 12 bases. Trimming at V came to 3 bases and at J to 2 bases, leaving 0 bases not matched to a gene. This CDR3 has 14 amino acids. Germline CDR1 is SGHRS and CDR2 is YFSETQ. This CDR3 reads CASSWTSGAYEQYF. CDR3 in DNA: TGCGCCAGCAGCTGGACTAGCGGGGCCTACGAGCAGTACTTC. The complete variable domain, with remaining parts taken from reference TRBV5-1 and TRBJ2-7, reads KAGVTQTPRYLIKTRGQQVTLSCSPISGHRSVSWYQQTPGQGLQFLFEYFSETQRNKGNFPGRFSGRQFSNSRSEMNVSTLELGDSALYLCASSWTSGAYEQYFGPGTRLTVT.

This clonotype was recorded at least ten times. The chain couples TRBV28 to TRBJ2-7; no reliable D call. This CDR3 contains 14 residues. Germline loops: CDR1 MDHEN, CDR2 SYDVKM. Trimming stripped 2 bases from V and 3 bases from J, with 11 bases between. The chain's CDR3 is CASSLSAGNYEQYF. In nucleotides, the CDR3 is TGTGCCAGCAGTTTAAGTGCTGGGAACTACGAGCAGTACTTC.

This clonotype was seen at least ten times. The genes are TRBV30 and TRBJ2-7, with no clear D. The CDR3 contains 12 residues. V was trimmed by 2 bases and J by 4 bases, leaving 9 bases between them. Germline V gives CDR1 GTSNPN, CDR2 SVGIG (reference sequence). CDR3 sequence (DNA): TGTGCCTGGAGTCTTGTAGGGTACGAGCAGTACTTC. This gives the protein CAWSLVGYEQYF.

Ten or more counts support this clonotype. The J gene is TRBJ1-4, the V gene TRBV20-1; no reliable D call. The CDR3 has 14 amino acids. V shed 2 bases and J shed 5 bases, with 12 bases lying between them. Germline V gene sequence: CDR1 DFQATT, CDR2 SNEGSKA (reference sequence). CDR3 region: CSARPNLANEKLFF. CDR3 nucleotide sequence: TGCAGTGCTAGACCTAACCTTGCGAATGAAAAACTGTTTTTT.

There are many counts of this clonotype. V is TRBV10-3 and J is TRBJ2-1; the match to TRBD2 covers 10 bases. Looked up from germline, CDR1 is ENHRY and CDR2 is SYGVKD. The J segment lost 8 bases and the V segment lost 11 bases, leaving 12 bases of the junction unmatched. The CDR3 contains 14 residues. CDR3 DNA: TGTGCCTCCATACCGGCTAGCGGGAGAGATGAGCAGTTCTTC. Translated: CASIPASGRDEQFF.

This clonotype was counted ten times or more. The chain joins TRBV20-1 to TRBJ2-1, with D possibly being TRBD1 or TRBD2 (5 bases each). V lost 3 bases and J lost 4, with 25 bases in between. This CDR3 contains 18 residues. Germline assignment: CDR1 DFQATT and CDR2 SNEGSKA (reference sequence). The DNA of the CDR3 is TGCAGTGCTAGTAGCCCCCCGGGGCCTATACCTCTTTACAATGAGCAGTTCTTC. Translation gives CSASSPPGPIPLYNEQFF.

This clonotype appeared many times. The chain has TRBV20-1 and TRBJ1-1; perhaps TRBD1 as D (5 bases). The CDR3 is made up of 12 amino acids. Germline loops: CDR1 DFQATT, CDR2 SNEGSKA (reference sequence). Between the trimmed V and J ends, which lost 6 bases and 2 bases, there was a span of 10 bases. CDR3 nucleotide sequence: TGCAGTGCCCGGAGGGGTAACACTGAAGCTTTCTTT. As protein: CSARRGNTEAFF.

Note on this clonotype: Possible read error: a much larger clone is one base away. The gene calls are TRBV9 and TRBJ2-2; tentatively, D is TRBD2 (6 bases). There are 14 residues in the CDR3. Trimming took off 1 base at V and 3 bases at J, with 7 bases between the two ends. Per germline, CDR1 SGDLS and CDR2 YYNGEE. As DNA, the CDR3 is TGTGCCAGCAGCGTACTAGCGTACACCGGGGAGCTGTTTTTT. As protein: CASSVLAYTGELFF.

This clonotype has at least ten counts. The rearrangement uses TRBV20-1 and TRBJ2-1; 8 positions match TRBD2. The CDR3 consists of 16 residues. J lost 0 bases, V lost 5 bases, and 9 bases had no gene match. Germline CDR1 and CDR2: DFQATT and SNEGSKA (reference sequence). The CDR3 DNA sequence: TGCAGTGCTTTGCCAGGGAGCGGGAGCTCCTACAATGAGCAGTTCTTC. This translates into CSALPGSGSSYNEQFF.

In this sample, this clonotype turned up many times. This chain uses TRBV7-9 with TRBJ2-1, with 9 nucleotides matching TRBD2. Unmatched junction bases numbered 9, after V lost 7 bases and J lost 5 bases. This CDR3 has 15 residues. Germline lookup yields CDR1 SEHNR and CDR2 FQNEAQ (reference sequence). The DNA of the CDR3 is TGTGCCAGCAAGAAGCTGGCTAGCGGGGACAATGAGCAGTTCTTC. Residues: CASKKLASGDNEQFF.

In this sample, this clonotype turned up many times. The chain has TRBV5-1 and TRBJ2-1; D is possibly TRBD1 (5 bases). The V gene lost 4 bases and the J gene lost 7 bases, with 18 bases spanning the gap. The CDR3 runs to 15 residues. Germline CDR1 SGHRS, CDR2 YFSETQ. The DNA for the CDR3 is TGCGCCAGCAGCAGTGACGGGCTTAGGGGAAATGAGCAGTTCTTC. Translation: CASSSDGLRGNEQFF.

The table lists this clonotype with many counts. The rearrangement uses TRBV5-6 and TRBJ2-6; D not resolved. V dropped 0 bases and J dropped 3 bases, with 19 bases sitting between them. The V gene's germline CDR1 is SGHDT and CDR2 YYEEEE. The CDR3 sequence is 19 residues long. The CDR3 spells CASSLDVRQALDGANVLTF. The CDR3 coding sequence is TGTGCCAGCAGCTTGGATGTGAGGCAGGCGTTGGATGGGGCCAACGTCCTGACTTTC.

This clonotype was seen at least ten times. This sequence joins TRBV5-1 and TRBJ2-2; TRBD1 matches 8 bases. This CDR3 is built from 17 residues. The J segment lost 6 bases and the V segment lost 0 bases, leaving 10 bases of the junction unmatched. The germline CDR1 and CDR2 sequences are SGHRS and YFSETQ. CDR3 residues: CASSLAVGQELAGELFF. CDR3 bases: TGCGCCAGCAGCTTGGCAGTGGGACAGGAGTTGGCCGGGGAGCTGTTTTTT.

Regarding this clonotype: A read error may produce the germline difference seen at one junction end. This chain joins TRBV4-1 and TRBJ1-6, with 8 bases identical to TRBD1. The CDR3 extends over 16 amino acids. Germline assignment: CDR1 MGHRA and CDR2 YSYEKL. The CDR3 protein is CASSGQRGQAGSSLHF. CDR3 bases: TGCGCAAGCAGCGGACAGAGGGGACAGGCTGGGTCATCCCTCCACTTT.

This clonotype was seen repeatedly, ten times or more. The CDR3 DNA is TGTGCCAGCAGCTGGAGGGAACTAGCGGGGCGGGATACGCAGTATTTT. This gives the protein CASSWRELAGRDTQYF. This chain links TRBV9 with TRBJ2-3; 10 bases line up with TRBD2. Germline loops: CDR1 SGDLS, CDR2 YYNGEE. The CDR3 contains 16 residues. Trimming removed 4 bases from V and 6 bases from J; junction bases left unmatched: 11.

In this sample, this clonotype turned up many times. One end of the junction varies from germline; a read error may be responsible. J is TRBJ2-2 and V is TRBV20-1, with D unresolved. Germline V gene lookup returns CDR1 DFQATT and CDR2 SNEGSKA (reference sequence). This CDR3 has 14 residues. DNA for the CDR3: TGCAGTGCCAGAGAAGATACTTCCACCGGGGAGCTGTTTTTT. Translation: CSAREDTSTGELFF.

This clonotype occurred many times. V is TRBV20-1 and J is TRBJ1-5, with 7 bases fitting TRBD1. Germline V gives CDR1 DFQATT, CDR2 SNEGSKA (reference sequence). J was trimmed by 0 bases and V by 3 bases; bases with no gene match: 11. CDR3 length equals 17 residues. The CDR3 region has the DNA TGCAGTGCTAGTCTCCAGGGGGGGACCCTTAGCAATCAGCCCCAGCATTTT. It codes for CSASLQGGTLSNQPQHF.

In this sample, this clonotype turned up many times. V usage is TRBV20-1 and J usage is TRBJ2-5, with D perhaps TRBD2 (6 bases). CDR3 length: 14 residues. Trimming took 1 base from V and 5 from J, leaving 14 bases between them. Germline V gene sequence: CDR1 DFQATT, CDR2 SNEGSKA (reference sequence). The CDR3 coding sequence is TGCAGTGCTAGAGCAAGTGGGGACTTGGAGACCCAGTACTTC. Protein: CSARASGDLETQYF.

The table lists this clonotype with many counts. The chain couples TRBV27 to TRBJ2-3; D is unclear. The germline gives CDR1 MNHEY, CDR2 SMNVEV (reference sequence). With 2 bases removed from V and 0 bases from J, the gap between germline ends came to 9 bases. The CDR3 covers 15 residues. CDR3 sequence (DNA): TGTGCCAGCAGTTTAACCCACTCTAGCACAGATACGCAGTATTTT. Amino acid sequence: CASSLTHSSTDTQYF.

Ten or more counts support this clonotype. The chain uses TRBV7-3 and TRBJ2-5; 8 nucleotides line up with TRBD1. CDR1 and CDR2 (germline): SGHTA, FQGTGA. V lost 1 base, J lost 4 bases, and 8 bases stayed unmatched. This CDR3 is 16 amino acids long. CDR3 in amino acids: CASSLIGARGRETQYF. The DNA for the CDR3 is TGTGCCAGCAGCTTAATTGGGGCCAGGGGGCGAGAGACCCAGTACTTC.

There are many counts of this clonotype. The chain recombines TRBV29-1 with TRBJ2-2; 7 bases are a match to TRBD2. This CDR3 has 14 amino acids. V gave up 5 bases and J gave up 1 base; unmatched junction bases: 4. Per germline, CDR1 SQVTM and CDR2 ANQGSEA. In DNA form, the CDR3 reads TGCAGCGTTAAAGGACTAGGGAACACCGGGGAGCTGTTTTTT. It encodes CSVKGLGNTGELFF.

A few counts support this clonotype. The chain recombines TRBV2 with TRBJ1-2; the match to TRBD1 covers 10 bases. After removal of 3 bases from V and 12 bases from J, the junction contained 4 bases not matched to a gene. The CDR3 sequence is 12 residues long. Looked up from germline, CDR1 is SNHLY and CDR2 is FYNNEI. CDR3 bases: TGTGCCAGCAGTGAGGGACAGGGGCGCGACACCTTC. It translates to CASSEGQGRDTF.

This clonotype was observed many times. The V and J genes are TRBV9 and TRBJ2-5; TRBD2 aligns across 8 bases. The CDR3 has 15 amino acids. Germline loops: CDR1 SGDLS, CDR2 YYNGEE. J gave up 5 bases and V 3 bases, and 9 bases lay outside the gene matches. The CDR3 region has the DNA TGTGCCAGCAGCGCCCCCGGGACTAGTTTGGAGACCCAGTACTTC. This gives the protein CASSAPGTSLETQYF.

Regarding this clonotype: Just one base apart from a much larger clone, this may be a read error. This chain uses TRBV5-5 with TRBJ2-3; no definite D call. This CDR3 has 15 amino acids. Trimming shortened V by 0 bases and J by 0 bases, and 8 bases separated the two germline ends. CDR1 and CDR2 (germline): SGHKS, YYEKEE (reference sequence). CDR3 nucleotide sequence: TGTGCCAGCAGCTTGGAGGGTAATAGCACAGATACGCAGTATTTT. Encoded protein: CASSLEGNSTDTQYF.

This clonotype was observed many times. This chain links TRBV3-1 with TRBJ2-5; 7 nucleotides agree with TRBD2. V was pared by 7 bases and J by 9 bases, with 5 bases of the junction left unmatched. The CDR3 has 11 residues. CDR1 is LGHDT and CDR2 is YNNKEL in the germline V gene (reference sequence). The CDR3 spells CASTGLGAQYF. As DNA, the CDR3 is TGTGCCAGCACTGGACTAGGGGCCCAGTACTTC.

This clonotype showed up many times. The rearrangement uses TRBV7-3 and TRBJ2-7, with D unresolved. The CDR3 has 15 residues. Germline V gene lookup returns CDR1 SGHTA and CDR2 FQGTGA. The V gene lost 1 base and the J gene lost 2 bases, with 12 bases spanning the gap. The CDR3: CASSLSKGATYEQYF. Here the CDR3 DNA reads TGTGCCAGCAGCTTAAGCAAGGGCGCTACCTACGAGCAGTACTTC.

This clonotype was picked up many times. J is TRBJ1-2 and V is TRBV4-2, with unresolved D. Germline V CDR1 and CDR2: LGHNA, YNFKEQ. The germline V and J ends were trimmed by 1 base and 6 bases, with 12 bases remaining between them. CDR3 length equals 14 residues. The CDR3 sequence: CASSQGPDRDGYTF. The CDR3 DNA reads TGTGCCAGCAGCCAAGGCCCCGACCGAGATGGCTACACCTTC.

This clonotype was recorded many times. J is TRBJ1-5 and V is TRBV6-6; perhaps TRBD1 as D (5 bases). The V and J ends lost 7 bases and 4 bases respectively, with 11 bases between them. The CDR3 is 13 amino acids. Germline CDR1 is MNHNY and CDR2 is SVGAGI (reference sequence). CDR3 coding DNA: TGTGCCAGCACCCAGGGTGGGAATCAGCCCCAGCATTTT. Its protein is CASTQGGNQPQHF.

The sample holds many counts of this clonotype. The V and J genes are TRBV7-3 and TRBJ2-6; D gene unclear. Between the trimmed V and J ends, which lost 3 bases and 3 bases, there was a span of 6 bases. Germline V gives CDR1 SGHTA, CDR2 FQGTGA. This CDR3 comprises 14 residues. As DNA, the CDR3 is TGTGCCAGCAGCTTTTTTGGTGGGGCCAACGTCCTGACTTTC. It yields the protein CASSFFGGANVLTF.

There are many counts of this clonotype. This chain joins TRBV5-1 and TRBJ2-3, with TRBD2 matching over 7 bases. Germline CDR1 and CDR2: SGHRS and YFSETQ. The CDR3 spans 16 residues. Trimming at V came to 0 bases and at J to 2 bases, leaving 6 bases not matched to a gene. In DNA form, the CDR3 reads TGCGCCAGCAGCTTGGGGGCTAGCGGCTCCACAGATACGCAGTATTTT. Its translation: CASSLGASGSTDTQYF.

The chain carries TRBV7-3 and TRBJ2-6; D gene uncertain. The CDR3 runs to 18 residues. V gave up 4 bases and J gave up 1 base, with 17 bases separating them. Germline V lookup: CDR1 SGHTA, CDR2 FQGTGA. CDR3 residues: CASSSHGGSPSGANVLTF. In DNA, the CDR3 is TGTGCCAGCAGCTCTCACGGCGGCTCTCCTTCTGGGGCCAACGTCCTGACTTTC.

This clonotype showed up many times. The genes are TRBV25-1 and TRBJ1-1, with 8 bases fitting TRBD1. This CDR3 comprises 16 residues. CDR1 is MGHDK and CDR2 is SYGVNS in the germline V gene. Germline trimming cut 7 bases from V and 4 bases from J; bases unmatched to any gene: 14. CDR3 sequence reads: CASTGGTGALGTEAFF. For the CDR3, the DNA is TGTGCCAGCACCGGTGGGACAGGTGCCCTCGGCACTGAAGCTTTCTTT.